The 17 T cell receptor beta chains reported below all come from one sample, sequenced in a study of T cell responses to AZD1222 COVID-19 vaccine. Only in-frame clones appear in the TCRdb table, and some are missing; sequencing was by immunoSEQ multiplex PCR. The table has about 130,000 clones, approximately 85% seen once. The source was peripheral blood, collected on day 0 of MenACWY control vaccination. The source of these receptors is an adult in good health.

The chain is built from TRBV27 and TRBJ1-4; perhaps TRBD1 as D (5 bases). V lost 6 bases and J 2 bases, leaving 13 bases between the germline ends. CDR3 size: 15 residues. Germline CDR1 MNHEY, CDR2 SMNVEV (reference sequence). CDR3 protein: CASSTAGDTNEKLFF. Written as DNA, the CDR3 is TGTGCCAGCAGCACTGCCGGGGACACTAATGAAAAACTGTTTTTT.

This chain connects TRBV5-4 to TRBJ2-7; 7 nucleotides line up with TRBD2. Unmatched junction bases numbered 6, after V lost 2 bases and J lost 4 bases. Germline loops: CDR1 SGHNT, CDR2 YYREEE (reference sequence). The CDR3 extends over 14 amino acids. The CDR3: CASSFESSGYEQYF. The CDR3 region has the DNA TGTGCCAGCAGCTTCGAGTCTAGCGGATACGAGCAGTACTTC.

This chain uses TRBV10-1 with TRBJ2-3, with D maybe TRBD2 (6 bases). CDR1 WNHNN and CDR2 SYGVQD come from the germline V gene (reference sequence). Trimming took 1 base from V and 0 from J, leaving 8 bases between them. The CDR3 totals 15 residues. The CDR3 is CASSEWSGSTDTQYF. For the CDR3, the DNA is TGCGCCAGCAGTGAGTGGAGCGGGAGCACAGATACGCAGTATTTT.

The rearrangement joins TRBV5-1 to TRBJ2-7; tentative D call: TRBD1 (6 bases). Germline V lookup: CDR1 SGHRS, CDR2 YFSETQ. The CDR3 spans 12 residues. V dropped 1 base and J dropped 6 bases, with 8 bases sitting between them. CDR3 sequence reads: CASSLTRGEQYF. The DNA of the CDR3 is TGCGCCAGCAGCTTGACCAGGGGCGAGCAGTACTTC.

The CDR3 is CASSFQGSGELFF. The CDR3 bases are TGTGCCAGCAGCTTTCAGGGCTCTGGGGAGCTGTTTTTT. This sequence joins TRBV11-3 and TRBJ2-2, with TRBD1 as a possible D gene (5 bases). V gave up 3 bases and J gave up 8 bases, with 10 bases separating them. CDR1 is SGHNT and CDR2 is YENEEA in the germline V gene. The CDR3 consists of 13 residues.

Written as DNA, the CDR3 is TGCGCCAGCAGCTTACAGCGGGATGGACCCTATACCTACAATGAGCAGTTCTTC. The encoded protein is CASSLQRDGPYTYNEQFF. This chain joins TRBV5-1 and TRBJ2-1; 7 bases match TRBD2. J lost 2 bases, V lost 2 bases, and 13 bases had no gene match. From germline, CDR1 is SGHRS and CDR2 YFSETQ. The CDR3 is 18 residues long.

The V and J genes are TRBV25-1 and TRBJ1-2, with D possibly being TRBD1 (6 bases). CDR3 length equals 14 residues. V was trimmed by 1 base and J by 3 bases, leaving 9 bases between them. Per germline, CDR1 MGHDK and CDR2 SYGVNS. This chain's CDR3 is CASSEFNRDYGYTF. CDR3 bases: TGTGCCAGCAGTGAATTTAACAGGGACTATGGCTACACCTTC.

The V call is TRBV10-3, the J call TRBJ2-1; D not resolved. Germline CDR1 is ENHRY and CDR2 is SYGVKD. Trimming left V 4 bases short and J 7 bases short, with 5 bases between. The length of the CDR3 is 11 residues. CDR3 bases: TGTGCCATCAGTGGTAGGAATGAGCAGTTCTTC. It yields the protein CAISGRNEQFF.

V usage is TRBV7-9 and J usage is TRBJ1-5; 7 bases map to TRBD1. Germline CDR1 reads SEHNR; CDR2 reads FQNEAQ (reference sequence). Unmatched junction bases numbered 1, after V lost 2 bases and J lost 3 bases. The CDR3 is 14 residues long. CDR3 loop: CASSLTGANQPQHF. The CDR3 region has the DNA TGTGCCAGCAGCTTAACAGGGGCCAATCAGCCCCAGCATTTT.

V usage is TRBV9 and J usage is TRBJ1-5, with 9 positions matching TRBD1. This CDR3 spans 14 amino acids. Looked up from germline, CDR1 is SGDLS and CDR2 is YYNGEE. Trimming took 3 bases from V and 7 from J; bases not matched to a gene: 5. The CDR3 region has the DNA TGTGCCAGCAGCGATGGACAGGGGACGCAGCCCCAGCATTTT. It is translated as CASSDGQGTQPQHF.

The V and J genes are TRBV10-1 and TRBJ2-3; D perhaps matches TRBD2 (5 bases). V lost 6 bases, J lost 5 bases, and 18 bases lay in between. The CDR3 spans 15 residues. Germline CDR1 is WNHNN and CDR2 is SYGVQD (reference sequence). CDR3 nucleotides: TGCGCCAGCAGCAAAAGGGATTTAGAGGGAGATACGCAGTATTTT. Translation: CASSKRDLEGDTQYF.

This clone was seen a single time. The rearrangement uses TRBV5-4 and TRBJ1-6; D is unresolved. The CDR3 spans 13 residues. Looked up from germline, CDR1 is SGHNT and CDR2 is YYREEE (reference sequence). Trimming shortened V by 4 bases and J by 7 bases, and 9 bases separated the two germline ends. The CDR3 sequence: CASSPSRNSPLHF. In DNA, the CDR3 is TGTGCCAGCAGCCCAAGCCGGAATTCACCCCTCCACTTT.

The chain combines TRBV18 with TRBJ2-1; 14 positions agree with TRBD2. CDR1 KGHSH and CDR2 LQKENI come from the germline V gene. With 3 bases clipped from V and 10 bases from J, the junction kept 8 bases outside the gene matches. The CDR3 spans 16 residues. The CDR3 loop is CASSPAGLAGDKEQFF. As DNA, the CDR3 is TGTGCCAGCTCACCGGCGGGACTAGCGGGAGATAAAGAGCAGTTCTTC.

J is TRBJ1-6 and V is TRBV10-2; weak D call: TRBD1 (5 bases). The V gene's germline CDR1 is WSHSY and CDR2 SAAADI. Trimming removed 2 bases at V and 0 bases at J, with 11 bases between. CDR3 size: 17 residues. In DNA form, the CDR3 reads TGCGCCAGCAGTGAGCAGGGTGGGAGCTCCTATAATTCACCCCTCCACTTT. It translates to CASSEQGGSSYNSPLHF.

The chain recombines TRBV14 with TRBJ1-6, with D possibly TRBD1 on 6 matching bases. Germline V gives CDR1 SGHDN, CDR2 FVKESK. Between the trimmed V and J ends, which lost 3 bases and 14 bases, there was a span of 11 bases. This CDR3 has 12 residues. The CDR3 spells CASSQGDTTLHF. In nucleotides, the CDR3 is TGTGCCAGCAGCCAGGGGGACACAACCCTCCACTTT. Drawing the rest from reference TRBV14 and TRBJ1-6, the complete variable domain is EAGVTQFPSHSVIEKGQTVTLRCDPISGHDNLYWYRRVMGKEIKFLLHFVKESKQDESGMPNNRFLAERTGGTYSTLKVQPAELEDSGVYFCASSQGDTTLHFGNGTRLTVT.

The chain carries TRBV19 and TRBJ2-7, with 7 positions matching TRBD1. CDR3 length: 15 amino acids. V gave up 1 base and J gave up 4 bases; unmatched junction bases: 7. The germline gives CDR1 LNHDA, CDR2 SQIVND (reference sequence). The CDR3 nucleotides read TGTGCCAGTAGTATAGGAGGGGGCGCGAGATACGAGCAGTACTTC. Translation gives CASSIGGGARYEQYF.

This clone is a singleton in its sample. J is TRBJ1-1 and V is TRBV3-1 (or the pseudogene TRBV3-2), with D unresolved. This CDR3 has 12 amino acids. With 4 bases removed from V and 0 bases from J, the gap between germline ends came to 3 bases. Germline loops: CDR1 LGHDT, CDR2 YNNKEL (reference sequence). Here the CDR3 reads CASSRVNTEAFF. The CDR3 DNA sequence: TGTGCCAGCAGCCGGGTGAACACTGAAGCTTTCTTT.